What follows is one T cell receptor beta chain and its context. This sample stems from a study of blood T cell repertoires in COVID-19. Study summary: Acute and convalescent COVID-19 samples came from the United States, Italy and Spain. Sample material is recorded as cDNA or gDNA derived from T cells, B-cell-depleted T cells, or PBMCs.

V was pared by 4 bases and J by 7 bases, with 6 bases of the junction left unmatched. This CDR3 is 14 amino acids long. CDR1 is SNHLY, CDR2 FYNNEI, per germline. Authors' processing steps: By means of reference gene primer amplification, nucleated cell counts were estimated. The protocol was immunoSEQ multiplex PCR, while the TCRdb copy is restricted to in-frame clones and leaves out a portion. V, J and clone size reflect that table, while D and trimming were determined from the DNA. The data contain roughly 120,000 clones, over 75% of them singletons. The sequenced sample was peripheral blood. The clonotype originates from a man between 50 and 59 years old with acute or convalescent COVID-19. The V call is TRBV2, the J call TRBJ1-5; 8 bases fit TRBD1. Here the CDR3 DNA reads TGTGCCAGCAGTGGGGACAGGCTGAGACAGCCCCAGCATTTT. This translates into CASSGDRLRQPQHF.